This TCR beta chain was documented in a study of human T cells and chemical hapten exposure. Whole-study results and caveats: TCRs at high frequency, those above 1 in 1000, did not change with DPC sensitization. Expanded TCRs clustered into significantly more large CDR3 similarity groups than controls, the analysis revealed.

The time point here: patch test 1, 2 weeks after DPC sensitization. Treatment reported: therapeutic diphenylcyclopropenone sensitization with weekly scalp DPC. Germline loops: CDR1 SGHAT, CDR2 FQNNGV. Trimming left V 4 bases short and J 4 bases short, with 29 bases between. CDR3 length equals 20 residues. MiXCR, applied by TCRdb to the RACE reads, yields one record per CDR3 protein. The sample includes nearly 80,000 distinct CDR3 sequences, 9% to 12% of them seen just once. This clonotype was counted only a few times. Its antigen is not identified. This chain connects TRBV11-2 to TRBJ1-3, with D perhaps matching TRBD1 (5 bases). Material: whole blood, obtained in connection with sensitization to the hapten diphenylcyclopropenone (DPC). The sequence came from a woman aged 45-60 years with alopecia areata. Some clones in this sample may be carry-over from other donors' samples. The CDR3 reads CASSSVAPPGPDSKGNTIYF. Written as DNA, the CDR3 is TGTGCCAGCAGCTCAGTGGCCCCACCGGGACCGGATTCGAAAGGAAACACCATATATTTT.